This TCR beta chain was captured in a study of blood T cell repertoires in COVID-19. Study overall: Samples taken during acute and convalescent COVID-19 were collected in the United States, Italy and Spain. PBMCs, B-cell-depleted T cells, or T cells provided the cDNA or gDNA that made up the material.

The CDR3 covers 14 residues. CDR1 is SNHLY, CDR2 FYNNEI, per germline. V shed 5 bases and J shed 5 bases, with 12 bases lying between them. Authors' data handling: By means of reference gene primer amplification, nucleated cell counts were estimated. Using immunoSEQ multiplex PCR, the repertoire was profiled, and TCRdb retains in-frame clones only, with some absent. The DNA was the basis for D and trimming; V, J and clone size are from that table. This table holds around 42,000 clones, roughly 88% found once. The sequenced sample was peripheral blood. V usage is TRBV2 and J usage is TRBJ2-2, with D possibly matching TRBD1 (6 bases). This receptor was identified in a human donor in a cohort sampled during active COVID-19. The CDR3 DNA is TGTGCCAGCAGTACCACAGGGATGACCGGGGAGCTGTTTTTT. It is translated as CASSTTGMTGELFF.